This TCR beta chain was identified in a study of Tregs in tolerant kidney transplant recipients. The CDR3 length is 13 residues. The germline gives CDR1 GTSNPN, CDR2 SVGIG (reference sequence). With V trimmed by 3 bases and J by 2 bases, 3 bases remained unmatched. Sequencing used immunoSEQ multiplex PCR; TCRdb keeps in-frame clones, though not all of them. The repertoire holds 100,000 to 120,000 clones, with 90% as singletons. The chain couples TRBV30 to TRBJ1-1, with 7 bases lining up with TRBD1. This TCR was recovered from a human donor who received a combined kidney and bone marrow transplant. The material sequenced was CD4+ T cells from blood, taken before the transplant. The CDR3 DNA is TGTGCCTGGAGGACAGGGTTTAACACTGAAGCTTTCTTT. Its translation: CAWRTGFNTEAFF.